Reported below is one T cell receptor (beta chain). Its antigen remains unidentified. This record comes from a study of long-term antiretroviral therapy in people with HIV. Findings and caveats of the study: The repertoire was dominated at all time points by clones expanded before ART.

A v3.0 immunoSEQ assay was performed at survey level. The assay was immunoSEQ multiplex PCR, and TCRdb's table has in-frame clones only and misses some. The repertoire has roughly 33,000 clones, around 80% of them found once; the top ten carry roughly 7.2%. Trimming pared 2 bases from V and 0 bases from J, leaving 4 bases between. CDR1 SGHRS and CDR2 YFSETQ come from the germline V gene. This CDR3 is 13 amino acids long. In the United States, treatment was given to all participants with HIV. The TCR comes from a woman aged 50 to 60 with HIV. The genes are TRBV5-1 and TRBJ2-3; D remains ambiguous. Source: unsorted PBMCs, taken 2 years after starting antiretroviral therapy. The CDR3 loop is CASSFGSTDTQYF. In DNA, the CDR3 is TGCGCCAGCAGCTTCGGGAGCACAGATACGCAGTATTTT. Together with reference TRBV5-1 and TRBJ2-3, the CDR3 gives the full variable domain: KAGVTQTPRYLIKTRGQQVTLSCSPISGHRSVSWYQQTPGQGLQFLFEYFSETQRNKGNFPGRFSGRQFSNSRSEMNVSTLELGDSALYLCASSFGSTDTQYFGPGTRLTVL.